Sequencing of this T cell receptor (beta chain) was carried out in a study of OX40 agonist ivuxolimab in advanced cancers. Whole-study context: Melanoma, hepatocellular carcinoma, head and neck or renal cell cancer occurred in dose-escalation patients. The dose-escalation cohort was approximately 85% male, with a mean age of 60 years, ranging roughly 23 to 85. Partial responses were achieved by three patients, of whom one had hepatocellular carcinoma and two had cutaneous melanoma.

V trimming: 4 bases; J trimming: 2 bases; junction bases outside the gene matches: 7. The CDR3 is 15 residues long. Germline CDR1 is SGHTA and CDR2 is FQGNSA. Sequenced by immunoSEQ multiplex PCR; TCRdb stores in-frame clones only, minus some. The sample records some 60,000 clones, 85% being singletons. The material was CD4+ or CD8+ T cells sorted from blood, obtained in a trial of the OX40 agonist ivuxolimab. The V and J genes are TRBV7-2 and TRBJ1-2; 7 bases match TRBD1. This clonotype was sampled from an adult with an advanced solid tumor such as melanoma, head and neck, liver or kidney cancer. DNA of the CDR3: TGTGCCAGCAGCTACACAGGGGAGGGGAACTATGGCTACACCTTC. As protein: CASSYTGEGNYGYTF.